These 5 T cell receptor beta chains were sequenced from one sample in a study of Ad26.COV2.S vaccination and SARS-CoV-2 variants. The treatment here: some 19 received Ad26.COV2.S at low or high dose, single or two shots; about 5 received placebo; per-sample allocation not given. The study sampled participants on day 63 after the first vaccine or placebo injection. Profiled with immunoSEQ multiplex PCR; TCRdb holds only in-frame clones, not every one. This table holds about 350,000 clones, 80% to 90% found once. The source material was peripheral blood, sampled in a trial of Ad26.COV2.S vaccine versus placebo. All receptors come from a person between 18 and 59 years old who received the Ad26.COV2.S COVID-19 vaccine or a placebo.

V is TRBV11-2 and J is TRBJ2-1, with a possible D match to TRBD2 (6 bases). Germline CDR1 and CDR2: SGHAT and FQNNGV. V lost 3 bases and J lost 8, with 11 bases in between. The CDR3 length is 13 residues. The CDR3 loop is CASSLGLGYEQFF. Written as DNA, the CDR3 is TGTGCCAGCAGCTTGGGACTTGGGTATGAGCAGTTCTTC.

The chain has TRBV28 and TRBJ1-6, with TRBD1 matching over 7 bases. The CDR3 totals 14 residues. The V gene's germline CDR1 is MDHEN and CDR2 SYDVKM. V shed 6 bases and J 6 bases; nucleotides not matched to a gene: 5. The CDR3 sequence is CASSPGQVNSPLHF. The CDR3 DNA sequence: TGTGCCAGCAGCCCTGGACAGGTTAATTCACCCCTCCACTTT.

The rearrangement uses TRBV7-9 and TRBJ2-1; 8 bases fit TRBD2. The germline V gene encodes CDR1 SEHNR and CDR2 FQNEAQ (reference sequence). This CDR3 contains 16 residues. Germline trimming cut 5 bases from V and 5 bases from J; bases unmatched to any gene: 11. Here the CDR3 reads CASSIRGPAGDNEQFF. The CDR3 DNA sequence: TGTGCCAGCAGCATTAGAGGTCCAGCGGGGGACAATGAGCAGTTCTTC.

V gene TRBV7-2 combines with J gene TRBJ2-6; D ambiguous. Trimming shortened V by 4 bases and J by 1 base, and 11 bases separated the two germline ends. Germline CDR1 is SGHTA and CDR2 is FQGNSA. This CDR3 comprises 16 residues. The CDR3 nucleotides read TGTGCCAGCAGCTCAACTTCTGTGTCTGGGGCCAACGTCCTGACTTTC. This sequence encodes CASSSTSVSGANVLTF.

The J gene is TRBJ2-3, the V gene TRBV10-3, with D perhaps TRBD2 (5 bases). V was trimmed by 4 bases and J by 4 bases, leaving 9 bases between them. The CDR3 spans 13 residues. Germline V gene data show CDR1 as ENHRY and CDR2 as SYGVKD. The CDR3 region is CAISGTSPDTQYF. CDR3 bases: TGTGCCATCAGTGGGACTTCCCCAGATACGCAGTATTTT.